Sequencing of this T cell receptor (beta chain) was carried out in a study of response to subunit inactivated influenza vaccine. To note about this clonotype: What it binds is unknown.

General study findings and limits: Few new T cells, the authors suggested, are recruited by each seasonal influenza vaccination.

TCRdb re-derived calls from the RT-PCR reads in MiXCR, one entry per CDR3 protein. The sample records about 310,000 distinct CDR3 sequences, less than 25% being singletons. This CDR3 is built from 13 residues. J lost 5 bases, V lost 1 base, and 1 base had no gene match. Germline values: CDR1 MNHEY, CDR2 SMNVEV (reference sequence). The starting material was PBMCs from blood, obtained less than 22 months after vaccination. The sequence came from a man aged 50 to 69 who received an inactivated influenza vaccine. The chain couples TRBV27 to TRBJ2-5, with TRBD2 matching 7 bases. CDR3 in amino acids: CASSLFGRETQYF. CDR3 nucleotides: TGTGCCAGCAGTTTATTCGGGAGGGAGACCCAGTACTTC.